This entry lists 21 T cell receptor beta chains sequenced from one sample in a study of shared clonotypes between healthy human individuals. Clones were read by immunoSEQ multiplex PCR, and TCRdb kept only the in-frame ones, dropping some. The table has more than 2,000,000 clones, around 94% seen once. The sample consisted of naive CD4+ T cells sorted from blood. Subset noted: CD45RA+ positively selected. These receptors were collected from a young man in good health.

The V gene is TRBV19, the J gene TRBJ1-1; D unclear. The germline V gene has CDR1 LNHDA and CDR2 SQIVND (reference sequence). V lost 9 bases and J 4 bases, leaving 12 bases between the germline ends. The CDR3 extends over 12 amino acids. CDR3 loop: CASSRRITEAFF. The CDR3 DNA sequence: TGTGCCAGCTCTCGGAGGATCACTGAAGCTTTCTTT. Full variable domain (remainder filled in from reference TRBV19 and TRBJ1-1): DGGITQSPKYLFRKEGQNVTLSCEQNLNHDAMYWYRQDPGQGLRLIYYSQIVNDFQKGDIAEGYSVSREKKESFPLTVTSAQKNPTAFYLCASSRRITEAFFGQGTRLTVV.

The chain links TRBV11-3 to TRBJ2-5, with D possibly matching TRBD1 (6 bases). CDR3 size: 13 residues. The V and J ends lost 5 bases and 5 bases respectively, with 12 bases between them. Germline lookup yields CDR1 SGHNT and CDR2 YENEEA. CDR3 bases: TGTGCCAGCAGCCCGGGACATCGGGAGACCCAGTACTTC. Residues: CASSPGHRETQYF.

CDR3 loop: CASSQGTLGRGYTF. CDR3 in DNA: TGTGCCAGCAGCCAAGGGACATTAGGGCGAGGCTACACCTTC. This chain uses TRBV14 with TRBJ1-2, with D perhaps matching TRBD1 (5 bases). CDR1 and CDR2 (germline): SGHDN, FVKESK. V lost 1 base and J lost 8, with 14 bases in between. The CDR3 has 14 amino acids.

There are a few counts of this clone. The gene calls are TRBV19 and TRBJ1-1; TRBD1 matches at 7 bases. Looked up from germline, CDR1 is LNHDA and CDR2 is SQIVND (reference sequence). V shed 7 bases, J shed 1 base, and the junction held 3 bases outside the gene matches. This CDR3 spans 13 amino acids. CDR3 sequence: CASTYRGNTEAFF. CDR3 in DNA: TGTGCCAGTACGTACAGGGGGAACACTGAAGCTTTCTTT.

The rearrangement uses TRBV2 and TRBJ1-1, with unresolved D. The V end was cut by 2 bases, the J end by 11 bases, with 12 bases between. In germline, CDR1 is SNHLY, CDR2 FYNNEI. The CDR3 length is 12 residues. CDR3 residues: CASSEFPFSAFF. CDR3 bases: TGTGCCAGCAGTGAATTCCCCTTTTCGGCTTTCTTT.

The V call is TRBV4-1, the J call TRBJ2-7, with 11 bases that match TRBD1. The trim removed 1 base at V and 4 bases at J, leaving 6 bases unmatched. Germline assignment: CDR1 MGHRA and CDR2 YSYEKL. The CDR3 has 16 residues. For the CDR3, the DNA is TGCGCCAGCAGCCAAGGTACCGGGACAGGGGGTTACGAGCAGTACTTC. It encodes CASSQGTGTGGYEQYF.

The chain links TRBV6-1 to TRBJ1-2; 7 nucleotides agree with TRBD1. From germline, CDR1 is MNHNS and CDR2 SASEGT. This CDR3 has 15 residues. Trimming removed 3 bases from V and 8 bases from J; junction bases left unmatched: 12. The DNA of the CDR3 is TGTGCCAGCAGTGAGCCCGGGACAGCCTTTAGAGGCTACACCTTC. It yields the protein CASSEPGTAFRGYTF.

The rearrangement links TRBV28 to TRBJ2-7; D perhaps matches TRBD2 (5 bases). This CDR3 has 14 amino acids. Germline CDR1 MDHEN, CDR2 SYDVKM. Trimming removed 5 bases from V and 4 bases from J, with 15 bases in between. The DNA of the CDR3 is TGTGCCAGCAGTAAAGGAGGTTTGGGTTACGAGCAGTACTTC. Its translation is CASSKGGLGYEQYF.

The CDR3 region is CASSSAVGGDTIYF. The CDR3 bases are TGCGCCAGCAGCTCCGCCGTTGGGGGGGACACCATATATTTT. The gene calls are TRBV5-1 and TRBJ1-3; D might be TRBD1 (5 bases). Deletions cut 3 bases from V and 8 bases from J, with 15 bases between. The CDR3 has 14 amino acids. Germline lookup yields CDR1 SGHRS and CDR2 YFSETQ.

This rearrangement joins TRBV11-2 to TRBJ2-7; maybe TRBD1 (6 bases). The CDR3 has 16 residues. Trimming took off 0 bases at V and 3 bases at J, with 15 bases between the two ends. Germline values: CDR1 SGHAT, CDR2 FQNNGV. CDR3 protein: CASSLEGGKGDYEQYF. In DNA form, the CDR3 reads TGTGCCAGCAGCTTAGAAGGAGGAAAGGGGGACTACGAGCAGTACTTC. Looking up the rest from reference TRBV11-2 and TRBJ2-7 gives the full variable domain: EAGVAQSPRYKIIEKRQSVAFWCNPISGHATLYWYQQILGQGPKLLIQFQNNGVVDDSQLPKDRFSAERLKGVDSTLKIQPAKLEDSAVYLCASSLEGGKGDYEQYFGPGTRLTVT.

This chain links TRBV7-9 with TRBJ1-5; possible D gene TRBD1, 6 bases. Germline assignment: CDR1 SEHNR and CDR2 FQNEAQ (reference sequence). Trimming left V 5 bases short and J 1 base short, with 9 bases between. The CDR3 totals 14 residues. The CDR3 bases are TGTGCCAGCAGCCAAGGGACAAGCAATCAGCCCCAGCATTTT. Translating it yields CASSQGTSNQPQHF.

V gene TRBV2 combines with J gene TRBJ2-2; 8 nucleotides match TRBD2. Unmatched junction bases numbered 10, after V lost 5 bases and J lost 5 bases. The CDR3 covers 16 residues. Germline CDR1 reads SNHLY; CDR2 reads FYNNEI. The CDR3 nucleotides read TGTGCCAGCAGTTACTTGCGGGGGGTCAGGACCGGGGAGCTGTTTTTT. It codes for CASSYLRGVRTGELFF. The variable domain in full, with the rest retrieved from reference TRBV2 and TRBJ2-2, is EPEVTQTPSHQVTQMGQEVILRCVPISNHLYFYWYRQILGQKVEFLVSFYNNEISEKSEIFDDQFSVERPDGSNFTLKIRSTKLEDSAMYFCASSYLRGVRTGELFFGEGSRLTVL.

This chain uses TRBV6-1 with TRBJ2-4; D possibly corresponds to TRBD2 (7 bases). Germline loops: CDR1 MNHNS, CDR2 SASEGT. The CDR3 loop spans 13 amino acids. The V end was cut by 7 bases, the J end by 9 bases, with 16 bases between. The CDR3 nucleotides read TGTGCCAGCACACAGGGAGGGTCGGTCATTCAGTACTTC. Protein product: CASTQGGSVIQYF.

The CDR3 region has the DNA TGTGCCAGCAGCGTTAGTGTCGTTGACACCGGGGAGCTGTTTTTT. This codes for CASSVSVVDTGELFF. The chain has TRBV9 and TRBJ2-2; D is uncertain. The CDR3 is 15 amino acids. V gave up 2 bases and J gave up 3 bases, with 11 bases separating them. The germline V gene encodes CDR1 SGDLS and CDR2 YYNGEE.

This sequence joins TRBV4-1 and TRBJ2-7; TRBD2 matches 8 bases. Germline V gene sequence: CDR1 MGHRA, CDR2 YSYEKL. This CDR3 spans 15 amino acids. J gave up 0 bases and V 4 bases, and 5 bases lay outside the gene matches. CDR3 DNA: TGCGCCAGCAGCCGACAGACTAGCGACTCCTACGAGCAGTACTTC. Translating gives CASSRQTSDSYEQYF.

The genes are TRBV30 and TRBJ2-4, with 8 bases that match TRBD1. J was trimmed by 9 bases and V by 5 bases; bases with no gene match: 9. This CDR3 has 13 amino acids. Germline V gene data show CDR1 as GTSNPN and CDR2 as SVGIG (reference sequence). The CDR3 DNA is TGTGCCTGGCGAACGACAGGGGCGACCATTCAGTACTTC. As protein: CAWRTTGATIQYF.

The genes are TRBV13 and TRBJ1-3, with D possibly TRBD1 on 5 matching bases. This CDR3 has 16 amino acids. Trimming took off 2 bases at V and 1 base at J, with 12 bases between the two ends. CDR1 PRHDT and CDR2 FYEKMQ come from the germline V gene (reference sequence). In DNA form, the CDR3 reads TGTGCCAGCAGCTTATTGCGGGGGGGGTCTGGAAACACCATATATTTT. This translates into CASSLLRGGSGNTIYF.

The chain carries TRBV25-1 and TRBJ2-7, with D possibly TRBD1 on 5 matching bases. Germline CDR1 and CDR2: MGHDK and SYGVNS. With 3 bases removed from V and 0 bases from J, the gap between germline ends came to 12 bases. The CDR3 is made up of 15 amino acids. The CDR3 DNA reads TGTGCCAGCAGTGACTACAGGAGTCTCTCCTACGAGCAGTACTTC. Protein: CASSDYRSLSYEQYF.

CDR3 residues: CASSTHPNRVPQETQYF. The DNA for the CDR3 is TGTGCCAGCAGCACTCACCCGAACAGGGTGCCGCAAGAGACCCAGTACTTC. This rearrangement joins TRBV7-2 to TRBJ2-5; possibly TRBD1 for D (6 bases). V gave up 5 bases and J gave up 2 bases, with 21 bases separating them. Germline assignment: CDR1 SGHTA and CDR2 FQGNSA. This CDR3 has 17 residues.

The chain is built from TRBV6-5 and TRBJ1-5; TRBD1 matches 11 bases. CDR1 and CDR2 (germline): MNHEY, SVGAGI. The CDR3 totals 12 residues. J was trimmed by 10 bases and V by 6 bases; bases with no gene match: 2. The CDR3 DNA reads TGTGCCAGCAGGGGACAGGGGGGACCCCAGCATTTT. Protein product: CASRGQGGPQHF.

For the CDR3, the DNA is TGTGCCAGCAGCCAAGAATTGGGACCAAGCTACAATGAGCAGTTCTTC. This gives the protein CASSQELGPSYNEQFF. The J gene is TRBJ2-1, the V gene TRBV4-2; TRBD1 or TRBD2 may be the D gene (5 bases each). The CDR3 length is 16 residues. Trimming left V 0 bases short and J 3 bases short, with 12 bases between. The germline V gene has CDR1 LGHNA and CDR2 YNFKEQ.